Presented here are 7 T cell receptor beta chains from one specimen sequenced in a study of CD8 T cells in ankylosing spondylitis. TCRdb processed the 5' RACE reads anew with MiXCR; each CDR3 protein has one entry. Here the sample spans approximately 140,000 distinct CDR3 sequences, 44% being singletons. The sequenced sample consisted of synovial fluid, either unsorted or a sorted T cell fraction (not recorded which). These receptors all come from a male donor with ankylosing spondylitis.

The chain couples TRBV5-6 to TRBJ1-2; D gene uncertain. The length of the CDR3 is 13 residues. Germline V gene sequence: CDR1 SGHDT, CDR2 YYEEEE. Trimming took 0 bases from V and 8 from J, leaving 11 bases between them. The CDR3, as DNA: TGTGCCAGCAGCTTGGGGGCGGCTGGCGGCTACACCTTC. It yields the protein CASSLGAAGGYTF.

The V gene is TRBV10-3, the J gene TRBJ2-2; 7 bases are shared with TRBD2. The V gene's germline CDR1 is ENHRY and CDR2 SYGVKD. Trimming at V came to 7 bases and at J to 8 bases, leaving 7 bases not matched to a gene. The CDR3 loop spans 13 amino acids. The CDR3 DNA is TGTGCCATCAACCGACTAGCAAAAGGGGAGCTGTTTTTT. Protein: CAINRLAKGELFF.

This clonotype was observed a single time. This chain links TRBV6-1 with TRBJ1-5, with 8 positions matching TRBD1. This CDR3 has 16 amino acids. The germline V gene encodes CDR1 MNHNS and CDR2 SASEGT. V lost 4 bases, J lost 4 bases, and 9 bases stayed unmatched. The CDR3: CASSVRQGIGNQPQHF. The CDR3 DNA follows: TGTGCCAGCAGTGTGCGACAGGGGATTGGGAATCAGCCCCAGCATTTT.

This clonotype was counted only a few times. The gene calls are TRBV5-6 and TRBJ2-5; 11 bases agree with TRBD1. Germline CDR1 and CDR2: SGHDT and YYEEEE. The CDR3 consists of 18 residues. Losses at the gene ends were 3 bases for V and 2 bases for J; bases not matched to a gene: 12. The CDR3 protein is CASSSRDRGVLGQETQYF. The DNA of the CDR3 is TGTGCCAGCAGCTCCAGGGACAGGGGGGTTTTGGGACAAGAGACCCAGTACTTC.

J is TRBJ2-1 and V is TRBV5-1; no reliable D call. Trimming took 4 bases from V and 3 from J, leaving 11 bases between them. This CDR3 region has 14 residues. CDR1 is SGHRS, CDR2 YFSETQ, per germline. CDR3 in amino acids: CASSPPPVYNEQFF. The CDR3 DNA reads as TGCGCCAGCAGCCCCCCACCCGTCTACAATGAGCAGTTCTTC.

V is TRBV13 and J is TRBJ2-7, with 8 bases identical to TRBD1. The CDR3 runs to 14 residues. V lost 4 bases, J lost 5 bases, and 7 bases stayed unmatched. Germline CDR1 and CDR2: PRHDT and FYEKMQ (reference sequence). The CDR3 loop is CASSSWTGNNEQYF. The CDR3 nucleotides read TGTGCCAGCAGCTCTTGGACAGGGAACAACGAGCAGTACTTC.

The chain joins TRBV3-1 to TRBJ2-7, with TRBD1 matching over 8 bases. V trimming: 4 bases; J trimming: 5 bases; junction bases outside the gene matches: 10. The CDR3 spans 15 residues. The germline V gene has CDR1 LGHDT and CDR2 YNNKEL (reference sequence). The CDR3 loop reads CASSRFRTGSNEQYF. CDR3 nucleotides: TGTGCCAGCAGCCGATTCCGGACAGGGAGCAACGAGCAGTACTTC.